These 23 T cell receptor beta chains were sequenced from one sample in a study of Graves' ophthalmopathy and Graves' hyperthyroidism. Scientists amplified the TCR beta CDR3 regions from RNA transcripts. In the first round, RT-PCR was carried out with HTBI primers, and a multiplex PCR formed the second round. TCRdb used MiXCR to reprocess the multiplex PCR reads, holding one entry per CDR3 protein. Here the sample spans 450,000 to 600,000 distinct CDR3 sequences, under 45% being singletons. The specimen was peripheral blood or thyroid tissue (not recorded which). Receptors were obtained from an adult man with Graves' hyperthyroidism.

The table lists this clonotype with many counts. The rearrangement joins TRBV14 to TRBJ1-1; no definite D call. Germline lookup yields CDR1 SGHDN and CDR2 FVKESK. Trimming cost V 1 base and J 4 bases, with 7 bases left between them. The CDR3 sequence is 13 residues long. CDR3 in DNA: TGTGCCAGCAGCCAAGTCTCAAGCACTGAAGCTTTCTTT. The encoded protein is CASSQVSSTEAFF.

The chain links TRBV5-1 to TRBJ2-7; 8 positions agree with TRBD2. Matching the DNA end better, TRBJ2-1 makes the J call doubtful. Looked up from germline, CDR1 is SGHRS and CDR2 is YFSETQ. The CDR3 totals 16 residues. This CDR3 is CASSLGPAGVSNEQFF. In DNA, the CDR3 is TGCGCCAGCAGCTTGGGGCCAGCGGGAGTTAGTAATGAGCAGTTCTTC.

This clonotype was detected only a few times. The rearrangement joins TRBV7-6 to TRBJ2-3; D unclear. This CDR3 is 15 amino acids long. V was cut by 0 bases and J by 4 bases, with 11 bases left in between. Germline values: CDR1 SGHVS, CDR2 FNYEAQ. CDR3 loop: CASSLALGAPDTQYF. In DNA, the CDR3 is TGTGCCAGCAGCTTAGCGCTTGGAGCCCCAGATACGCAGTATTTT.

This clonotype was observed many times. This chain connects TRBV10-3 to TRBJ1-6; tentative D call: TRBD1 (6 bases). Germline values: CDR1 ENHRY, CDR2 SYGVKD. Trimming cost V 10 bases and J 2 bases, with 12 bases left between them. The CDR3 is 14 residues long. CDR3 sequence reads: CATRTETYNSPLHF. The CDR3 DNA reads TGTGCCACCAGGACAGAGACCTATAATTCACCCCTCCACTTT.

The J gene is TRBJ2-2, the V gene TRBV6-1; D uncertain. V lost 7 bases to trimming and J lost 9 bases, with 9 bases between them. The CDR3 extends over 11 amino acids. Germline CDR1 is MNHNS and CDR2 is SASEGT. In DNA form, the CDR3 reads TGTGCCAGCAAGGCGGCCCGGGAGCTGTTTTTT. Translation gives CASKAARELFF.

This clonotype was counted at least ten times. The chain combines TRBV6-5 with TRBJ2-5; D is uncertain. Between the trimmed V and J ends, which lost 5 bases and 2 bases, there was a span of 9 bases. The CDR3 covers 13 residues. Per germline, CDR1 MNHEY and CDR2 SVGAGI. The CDR3, as DNA: TGTGCCAGCAGTGTCGGCACTCAAGAGACCCAGTACTTC. Amino acids: CASSVGTQETQYF.

This clonotype showed up many times. The chain combines TRBV5-1 with TRBJ2-7; D assignment may be TRBD1 or TRBD2 (5 bases each). Germline V gene lookup returns CDR1 SGHRS and CDR2 YFSETQ. Trimming cost V 4 bases and J 0 bases, with 11 bases left between them. CDR3 length: 14 residues. CDR3 DNA: TGCGCCAGCAGCCAGGGACGGTACTCCTACGAGCAGTACTTC. The encoded protein is CASSQGRYSYEQYF.

This clonotype was seen at least ten times. The chain uses TRBV12-3 or TRBV12-4 and TRBJ1-1, with D perhaps matching TRBD1 (5 bases). Deletions cut 6 bases from V and 6 bases from J, with 20 bases between. The CDR3 runs 15 residues. The CDR3 spells CASRPVQVLVPEAFF. CDR3 nucleotide sequence: TGTGCCAGCAGGCCCGTACAGGTCTTGGTCCCTGAAGCTTTCTTT.

This clonotype was found many times. The chain is built from TRBV20-1 and TRBJ1-5; D remains unclear. V was cut by 3 bases and J by 0 bases, with 3 bases left in between. Germline assignment: CDR1 DFQATT and CDR2 SNEGSKA (reference sequence). The CDR3 sequence is 12 residues long. The CDR3 coding sequence is TGCAGTGCTAGGTCTAGCAATCAGCCCCAGCATTTT. Protein product: CSARSSNQPQHF.

This clonotype occurred many times. CDR3 residues: CATSESGTAGNTIYF. In DNA form, the CDR3 reads TGTGCCACCAGTGAGTCCGGGACAGCCGGAAACACCATATATTTT. The chain combines TRBV24-1 with TRBJ1-3; 7 bases map to TRBD1. Germline V lookup: CDR1 KGHDR, CDR2 SFDVKD. V shed 4 bases, J shed 4 bases, and the junction held 6 bases outside the gene matches. The CDR3 length is 15 residues.

This clonotype showed up many times. This chain links TRBV7-2 with TRBJ2-7; a weak D match, TRBD1 (6 bases). The V and J ends lost 5 bases and 3 bases respectively, with 14 bases between them. Germline loops: CDR1 SGHTA, CDR2 FQGNSA. The CDR3 sequence is 14 residues long. DNA for the CDR3: TGTGCCAGCAGCCGTCAGGGACAAGGCTACGAGCAGTACTTC. The encoded protein is CASSRQGQGYEQYF. Drawing the rest from reference TRBV7-2 and TRBJ2-7, the complete variable domain is GAGVSQSPSNKVTEKGKDVELRCDPISGHTALYWYRQSLGQGLEFLIYFQGNSAPDKSGLPSDRFSAERTGGSVSTLTIQRTQQEDSAVYLCASSRQGQGYEQYFGPGTRLTVT.

The sample holds many counts of this clonotype. The chain links TRBV4-1 to TRBJ1-5; a possible D gene is TRBD1 (6 bases). This CDR3 has 14 amino acids. CDR1 and CDR2 (germline): MGHRA, YSYEKL. V dropped 1 base and J dropped 6 bases, with 10 bases sitting between them. The CDR3 loop is CASSQVGGGQPQHF. For the CDR3, the DNA is TGCGCCAGCAGCCAAGTTGGGGGCGGTCAGCCCCAGCATTTT.

The chain links TRBV12-3 or TRBV12-4 to TRBJ1-1; TRBD1 might be the D (6 bases). Trimming took 6 bases from V and 6 from J, leaving 14 bases between them. The CDR3 is made up of 13 amino acids. CDR3 in DNA: TGTGCCAGCAGCCATACGAAGGGGGCTGAAGCTTTCTTT. Translated: CASSHTKGAEAFF.

V usage is TRBV2 and J usage is TRBJ2-7; D may be TRBD2 (5 bases). V was shortened by 4 bases and J by 6 bases, with 22 bases between the two germline ends. Per the germline V gene, CDR1 is SNHLY and CDR2 is FYNNEI. CDR3 size: 16 residues. The CDR3 loop is CASSARDPSARGEQYF. As DNA, the CDR3 is TGTGCCAGCAGTGCTAGAGACCCCAGCGCCCGGGGCGAGCAGTACTTC.

This clonotype has only a few counts. V is TRBV12-3 or TRBV12-4 and J is TRBJ1-5; 8 positions agree with TRBD1. The CDR3 has 15 residues. Trimming took 3 bases from V and 4 from J; bases not matched to a gene: 5. The CDR3 is CASSFGQGWNQPQHF. The CDR3 DNA reads TGTGCCAGCAGTTTTGGACAGGGATGGAATCAGCCCCAGCATTTT.

This clonotype has ten or more counts. The chain combines TRBV20-1 with TRBJ1-2, with D perhaps matching TRBD1 (6 bases). CDR3 size: 16 residues. Germline V gene sequence: CDR1 DFQATT, CDR2 SNEGSKA (reference sequence). V lost 2 bases and J lost 4, with 20 bases in between. The CDR3 is CSARPPGTWTVYGYTF. The CDR3, as DNA: TGCAGTGCTAGACCCCCCGGGACTTGGACAGTCTATGGCTACACCTTC.

J is TRBJ1-4 and V is TRBV29-1; unclear D gene. Germline CDR1 SQVTM, CDR2 ANQGSEA. CDR3 length equals 15 residues. V was trimmed by 5 bases and J by 4 bases, leaving 17 bases between them. CDR3 bases: TGCAGCGTTACGGAAGAGGACGGGAATAATGAAAAACTGTTTTTT. Translation gives CSVTEEDGNNEKLFF.

In this sample, this clonotype turned up a few times. The chain joins TRBV12-3 or TRBV12-4 to TRBJ1-1, with TRBD1 matching over 7 bases. V lost 8 bases and J lost 6; bases outside the gene matches: 9. The CDR3 has 13 amino acids. The CDR3 DNA sequence: TGTGCCAGCTGGGAACAGGGGCGGCCTGAAGCTTTCTTT. The encoded protein is CASWEQGRPEAFF.

This clonotype was observed at least ten times. The chain combines TRBV2 with TRBJ1-4, with 7 bases that match TRBD1. In germline, CDR1 is SNHLY, CDR2 FYNNEI. There are 14 residues in the CDR3. V lost 7 bases to trimming and J lost 4 bases; unmatched junction nucleotides: 6. This CDR3 reads CASIADRNNEKLFF. In DNA, the CDR3 is TGTGCCAGCATAGCGGACAGGAATAATGAAAAACTGTTTTTT. Full variable domain (remainder filled in from reference TRBV2 and TRBJ1-4): EPEVTQTPSHQVTQMGQEVILRCVPISNHLYFYWYRQILGQKVEFLVSFYNNEISEKSEIFDDQFSVERPDGSNFTLKIRSTKLEDSAMYFCASIADRNNEKLFFGSGTQLSVL.

There are many counts of this clonotype. The J gene is TRBJ1-5, the V gene TRBV7-2; D may be TRBD1 (5 bases). Deletions cut 3 bases from V and 2 bases from J, with 11 bases between. The CDR3 runs 15 residues. Germline V gene data show CDR1 as SGHTA and CDR2 as FQGNSA. The CDR3 reads CASSLVDTRNQPQHF. In DNA form, the CDR3 reads TGTGCCAGCAGCTTGGTGGACACTCGCAATCAGCCCCAGCATTTT.

This clonotype was detected ten times or more. This chain connects TRBV14 to TRBJ1-1; no definite D call. This CDR3 comprises 12 residues. V shed 4 bases and J shed 8 bases, with 11 bases lying between them. The germline V gene has CDR1 SGHDN and CDR2 FVKESK. CDR3 in amino acids: CASSLYSEEAFF. In DNA form, the CDR3 reads TGTGCCAGCAGCCTTTACAGCGAGGAAGCTTTCTTT.

This clonotype was seen just once. The rearrangement links TRBV20-1 to TRBJ2-7; 8 bases match TRBD2. The length of the CDR3 is 15 residues. V trimming: 3 bases; J trimming: 5 bases; junction bases outside the gene matches: 12. CDR1 and CDR2 (germline): DFQATT, SNEGSKA (reference sequence). CDR3 DNA: TGCAGTGCTAGTGGAGACGGGACTAGAGTCGACGAGCAGTACTTC. This codes for CSASGDGTRVDEQYF.

The chain carries TRBV7-2 and TRBJ1-1, with 8 bases fitting TRBD1. Per the germline V gene, CDR1 is SGHTA and CDR2 is FQGNSA. V lost 1 base, J lost 3 bases, and 4 bases stayed unmatched. The CDR3 covers 15 residues. This chain's CDR3 is CASSLVGTGDTEAFF. Written as DNA, the CDR3 is TGTGCCAGCAGCTTAGTTGGGACAGGAGACACTGAAGCTTTCTTT.